Shown below are 8 T cell receptor beta chains from a single sample sequenced in a study of blood T cell repertoires in COVID-19. Libraries were prepared by immunoSEQ multiplex PCR; TCRdb keeps only in-frame clonotypes and omits some of them. The sample records roughly 250,000 clones, about 88% being singletons. The material sequenced was PBMCs or T cells enriched from blood (not recorded which). The receptor set was obtained from a woman between 50 and 59 years old who had recovered from COVID-19.

This clone has more than one count but fewer than ten. This chain links TRBV11-2 with TRBJ1-5; possibly TRBD1 for D (5 bases). The CDR3 consists of 16 residues. Between the trimmed V and J ends, which lost 1 base and 2 bases, there was a span of 12 bases. Germline CDR1 reads SGHAT; CDR2 reads FQNNGV. CDR3: CASSLGRDSGNQPQHF. The CDR3 bases are TGTGCCAGCAGCTTAGGGCGGGACTCGGGCAATCAGCCCCAGCATTTT. Using reference TRBV11-2 and TRBJ1-5 for the parts outside the CDR3, the full variable domain is EAGVAQSPRYKIIEKRQSVAFWCNPISGHATLYWYQQILGQGPKLLIQFQNNGVVDDSQLPKDRFSAERLKGVDSTLKIQPAKLEDSAVYLCASSLGRDSGNQPQHFGDGTRLSIL.

V and J are TRBV5-1 and TRBJ2-3, with a possible D match to TRBD1 (5 bases). The V and J ends lost 5 bases and 4 bases respectively, with 17 bases between them. CDR3 length: 15 amino acids. CDR1 is SGHRS, CDR2 YFSETQ, per germline. The CDR3 DNA follows: TGCGCCAGCAGTCCTGTCAGGGTGGATTCAGATACGCAGTATTTT. Translation gives CASSPVRVDSDTQYF.

The V and J genes are TRBV5-1 and TRBJ2-7; possibly TRBD1 for D (6 bases). Germline values: CDR1 SGHRS, CDR2 YFSETQ. The CDR3 sequence is 14 residues long. V was shortened by 1 base and J by 2 bases, with 10 bases between the two germline ends. The CDR3 sequence is CASSLTGITYEQYF. The CDR3 DNA reads TGCGCCAGCAGCTTGACAGGGATTACCTACGAGCAGTACTTC. Together with reference TRBV5-1 and TRBJ2-7, the CDR3 gives the full variable domain: KAGVTQTPRYLIKTRGQQVTLSCSPISGHRSVSWYQQTPGQGLQFLFEYFSETQRNKGNFPGRFSGRQFSNSRSEMNVSTLELGDSALYLCASSLTGITYEQYFGPGTRLTVT.

The rearrangement joins TRBV3-1 (or the pseudogene TRBV3-2) to TRBJ1-2, with D unresolved. The CDR3 covers 13 residues. Between the trimmed V and J ends, which lost 0 bases and 14 bases, there was a span of 16 bases. Germline V CDR1 and CDR2: LGHDT, YNNKEL (reference sequence). The CDR3 spells CASSQEGLEVYTF. CDR3 DNA: TGTGCCAGCAGCCAAGAGGGTCTGGAGGTCTATACCTTC.

The chain recombines TRBV19 with TRBJ2-1; 13 nucleotides agree with TRBD2. V shed 7 bases and J 7 bases; nucleotides not matched to a gene: 7. The germline V gene encodes CDR1 LNHDA and CDR2 SQIVND (reference sequence). The CDR3 is 15 residues long. CDR3: CASTEPGLAGNEQFF. The CDR3 nucleotides read TGTGCCAGTACCGAACCGGGACTAGCGGGAAATGAGCAGTTCTTC.

The CDR3 DNA reads TGTGCCAGCTCGAGGACAGATACGCAGTATTTT. It codes for CASSRTDTQYF. The chain employs TRBV6-5 and TRBJ2-3, with no clear D. The CDR3 runs to 11 residues. Per germline, CDR1 MNHEY and CDR2 SVGAGI. V was shortened by 8 bases and J by 3 bases, with 6 bases between the two germline ends.

The chain recombines TRBV6-4 with TRBJ2-1, with TRBD1 matching 7 bases. V trimming: 2 bases; J trimming: 0 bases; junction bases outside the gene matches: 4. The CDR3 consists of 16 residues. Germline assignment: CDR1 MRHNA and CDR2 SNTAGT. The CDR3: CASSDLRDSSYNEQFF. CDR3 DNA sequence: TGTGCCAGCAGTGACCTCCGGGACAGCTCCTACAATGAGCAGTTCTTC.

V is TRBV7-8 and J is TRBJ1-6; D unclear. This CDR3 comprises 15 residues. V was clipped by 1 base and J by 10 bases, with 14 bases between them. Looked up from germline, CDR1 is SGHVS and CDR2 is FQNEAQ. Written as DNA, the CDR3 is TGTGCCAGCAGCTTAGTTGGAGGGTTGGGATCACCCCTCCACTTT. It yields the protein CASSLVGGLGSPLHF.